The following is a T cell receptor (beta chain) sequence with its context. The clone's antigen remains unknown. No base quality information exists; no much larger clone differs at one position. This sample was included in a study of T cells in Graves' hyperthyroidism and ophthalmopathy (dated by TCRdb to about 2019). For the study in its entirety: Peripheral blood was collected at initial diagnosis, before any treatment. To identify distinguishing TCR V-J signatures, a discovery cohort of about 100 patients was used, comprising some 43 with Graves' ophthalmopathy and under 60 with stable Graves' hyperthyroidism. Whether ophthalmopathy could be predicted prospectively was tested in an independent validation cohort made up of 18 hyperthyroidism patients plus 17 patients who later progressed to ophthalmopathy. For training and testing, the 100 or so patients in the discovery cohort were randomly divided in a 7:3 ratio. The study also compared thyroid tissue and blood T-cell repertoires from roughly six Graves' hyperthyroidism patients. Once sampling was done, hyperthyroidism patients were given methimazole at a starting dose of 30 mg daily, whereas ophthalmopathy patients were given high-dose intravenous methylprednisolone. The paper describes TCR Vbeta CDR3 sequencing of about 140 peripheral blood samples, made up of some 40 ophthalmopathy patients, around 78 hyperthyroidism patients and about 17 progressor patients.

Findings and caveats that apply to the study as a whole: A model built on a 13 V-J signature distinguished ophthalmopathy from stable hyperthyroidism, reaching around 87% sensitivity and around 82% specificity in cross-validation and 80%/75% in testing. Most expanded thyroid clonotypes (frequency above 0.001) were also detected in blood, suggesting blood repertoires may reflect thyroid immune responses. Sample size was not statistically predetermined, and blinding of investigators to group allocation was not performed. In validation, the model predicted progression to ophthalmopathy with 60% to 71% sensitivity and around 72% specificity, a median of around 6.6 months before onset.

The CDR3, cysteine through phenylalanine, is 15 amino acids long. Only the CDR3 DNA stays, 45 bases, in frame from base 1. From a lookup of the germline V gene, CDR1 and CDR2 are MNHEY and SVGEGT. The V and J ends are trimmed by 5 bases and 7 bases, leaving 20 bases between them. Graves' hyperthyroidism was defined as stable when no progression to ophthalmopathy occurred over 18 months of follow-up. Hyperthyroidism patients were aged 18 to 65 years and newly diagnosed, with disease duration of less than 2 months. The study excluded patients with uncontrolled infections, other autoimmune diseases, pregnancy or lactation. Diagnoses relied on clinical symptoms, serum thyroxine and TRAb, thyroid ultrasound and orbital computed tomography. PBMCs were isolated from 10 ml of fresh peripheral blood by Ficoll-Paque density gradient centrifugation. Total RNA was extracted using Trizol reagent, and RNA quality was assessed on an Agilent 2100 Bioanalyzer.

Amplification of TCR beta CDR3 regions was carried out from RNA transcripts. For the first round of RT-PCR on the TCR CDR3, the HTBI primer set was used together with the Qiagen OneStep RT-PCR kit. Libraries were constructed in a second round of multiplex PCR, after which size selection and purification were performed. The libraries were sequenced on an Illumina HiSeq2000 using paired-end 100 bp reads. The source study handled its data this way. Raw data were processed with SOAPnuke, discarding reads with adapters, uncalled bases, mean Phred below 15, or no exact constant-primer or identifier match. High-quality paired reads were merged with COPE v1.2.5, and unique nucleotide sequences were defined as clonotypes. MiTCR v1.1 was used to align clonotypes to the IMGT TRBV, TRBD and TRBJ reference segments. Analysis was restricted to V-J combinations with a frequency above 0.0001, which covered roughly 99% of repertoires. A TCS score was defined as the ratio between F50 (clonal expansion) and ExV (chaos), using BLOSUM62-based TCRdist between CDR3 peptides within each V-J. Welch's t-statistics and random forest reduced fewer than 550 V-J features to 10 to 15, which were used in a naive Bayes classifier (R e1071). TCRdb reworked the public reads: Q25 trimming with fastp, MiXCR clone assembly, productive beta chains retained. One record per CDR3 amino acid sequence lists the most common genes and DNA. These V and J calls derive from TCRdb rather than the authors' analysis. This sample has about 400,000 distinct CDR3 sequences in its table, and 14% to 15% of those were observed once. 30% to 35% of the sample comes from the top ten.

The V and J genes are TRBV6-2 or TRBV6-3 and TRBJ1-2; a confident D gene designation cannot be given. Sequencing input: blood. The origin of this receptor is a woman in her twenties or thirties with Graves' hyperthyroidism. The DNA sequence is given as TGTGCCAGCAGTCCCCGCCTAGTAGAGTCCTGTGGCTACACCTTC. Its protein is CASSPRLVESCGYTF.